These T cell receptor beta chains were read from a single sample in a study of blood T cell repertoires in COVID-19. The table came from immunoSEQ multiplex PCR; TCRdb's copy has only in-frame clones and leaves some out. This sample has 90,000 to 150,000 clones, with about 79% found just once. The sequenced material came from peripheral blood. The receptors originated from an elderly woman with acute or convalescent COVID-19. Both conserved end residues are part of each CDR3. D genes are given only for firm matches. The size entry is marked missing in some rows and otherwise reads once, few, many or a size class.

CDR3 length | clone size | J gene | D gene | V gene | CDR3 protein | CDR3 DNA
17 | - | TRBJ1-5 | - | TRBV3-1/TRBV3-2 | CASSHRDSGVGNQPQHF | TGTGCCAGCAGCCATAGGGACTCCGGGGTTGGCAATCAGCCCCAGCATTTT
19 | - | TRBJ2-5 | - | TRBV9 | CASSPEVSDPTETRGTQYF | TGTGCCAGCAGCCCGGAGGTCTCGGATCCGACAGAGACCAGGGGGACCCAGTACTTC
14 | - | TRBJ2-3 | - | TRBV4-1 | CASSQEETRGTQYF | TGCGCCAGCAGCCAAGAAGAGACCCGCGGTACGCAGTATTTT
18 | - | TRBJ2-3 | TRBD2 | TRBV9 | CASSVVDRGGWNTDTQYF | TGTGCCAGCAGCGTAGTTGATCGGGGAGGGTGGAACACAGATACGCAGTATTTT
16 | - | TRBJ2-2 | TRBD2 | TRBV15 | CATSRVGTTNTGELFF | TGTGCCACCAGCAGAGTGGGGACTACAAACACCGGGGAGCTGTTTTTT
15 | few | TRBJ2-2 | TRBD1 | TRBV6-5 | CASSYSDRGLGELFF | TGTGCCAGCAGTTACTCGGACAGGGGGCTGGGGGAGCTGTTTTTT
15 | - | TRBJ1-2 | TRBD1 | TRBV28 | CASSSGQPPRRGYTF | TGTGCCAGCAGTTCGGGACAGCCACCCAGGCGTGGCTACACCTTC
17 | - | TRBJ2-5 | - | TRBV21-1 | CASSTAGSAIRQETQYF | TGTGCCAGCAGCACCGCGGGATCCGCGATCCGACAAGAGACCCAGTACTTC
15 | - | TRBJ2-3 | TRBD2 | TRBV19 | CASSIQRGATDTQYF | TGTGCCAGTAGTATCCAGCGGGGGGCCACAGATACGCAGTATTTT
14 | - | TRBJ2-5 | - | TRBV5-8 | CASSSGRTLETQYF | TGTGCCAGCAGCAGCGGTCGGACCTTAGAGACCCAGTACTTC
13 | - | TRBJ2-2 | TRBD1 | TRBV11-3 | CASSDRAPGELFF | TGTGCCAGCAGCGACAGGGCCCCCGGGGAGCTGTTTTTT
14 | - | TRBJ1-3 | - | TRBV30 | CAWSVSVLGNTIYF | TGTGCCTGGAGTGTAAGCGTGCTCGGAAACACCATATATTTT
13 | - | TRBJ2-1 | - | TRBV25-1 | CASTLTNGGEQFF | TGTGCCAGCACGTTGACTAACGGGGGTGAGCAGTTCTTC
15 | - | TRBJ1-5 | TRBD1 | TRBV18 | CASSHEQGAGQPQHF | TGTGCCAGCTCACACGAACAGGGGGCAGGTCAGCCCCAGCATTTT
14 | once | TRBJ1-5 | - | TRBV30 | CAWSVGRVNQPQHF | TGTGCCTGGAGTGTAGGCAGGGTCAATCAGCCCCAGCATTTT
15 | few | TRBJ2-7 | TRBD1 | TRBV5-4 | CASSRGTGIGNEQYF | TGTGCCAGCAGCCGGGGGACAGGGATCGGCAACGAGCAGTACTTC
14 | - | TRBJ1-3 | - | TRBV30 | CAWSPRSSGNTIYF | TGTGCCTGGAGTCCTCGGAGCTCTGGAAACACCATATATTTT
12 | once | TRBJ1-2 | - | TRBV28 | CASSTNTYGYTF | TGTGCCAGCAGCACCAACACCTATGGCTACACCTTC
15 | - | TRBJ1-6 | - | TRBV7-9 | CASSHAAGEGSPLHF | TGTGCCAGCTCCCATGCGGCGGGCGAGGGTTCACCCCTCCACTTT
14 | few | TRBJ2-1 | TRBD2 | TRBV3-1/TRBV3-2 | CASSQSGGMSEEFF | TGTGCCAGCAGCCAAAGCGGGGGGATGTCGGAGGAGTTCTTC
12 | - | TRBJ1-2 | TRBD1 | TRBV12-3/TRBV12-4 | CASSSGGYGYTF | TGTGCCAGCAGTTCAGGGGGCTATGGCTACACCTTC
12 | once | TRBJ2-1 | - | TRBV6-6 | CASSSTRYGQFF | TGTGCCAGCAGTTCAACCCGTTACGGGCAGTTCTTC
14 | - | TRBJ2-5 | - | TRBV19 | CASRDRHGGETQYF | TGTGCCAGTAGGGACAGGCATGGGGGGGAGACCCAGTACTTC
14 | few | TRBJ1-2 | - | TRBV5-1 | CASSSLGDNYGYTF | TGCGCCAGCAGCTCCCTCGGAGACAACTATGGCTACACCTTC
14 | - | TRBJ2-5 | - | TRBV10-2 | CATKRAGQQETQYF | TGCGCCACCAAGCGGGCAGGACAACAAGAGACCCAGTACTTC
15 | - | TRBJ2-3 | TRBD2 | TRBV4-2 | CASSQEMASGDTQYF | TGTGCCAGCAGCCAAGAAATGGCTAGCGGAGATACGCAGTATTTT
16 | - | TRBJ1-6 | TRBD1 | TRBV5-4 | CASSRDSTSYNSPLHF | TGTGCCAGCAGCCGGGACAGCACCTCCTATAATTCACCCCTCCACTTT